This T cell receptor (beta chain) is from a study of vaccination and CD4 T cells after COVID-19 (dated by TCRdb to between 2022 and 2023). Regarding the research as a whole: Every convalescent patient had a positive nasal swab PCR test for SARS-CoV-2, with mild disease in 8 to 10 patients and severe disease in one. Post-vaccine blood samples were obtained a median of approximately 74 days after the second vaccine dose, with a range of about 12 to 241 days. The convalescent cohort included six males and four females, with two Hispanic individuals, seven Caucasians, two Asians and one multiracial person. Participants got two doses of the Pfizer-BioNTech BNT162b2 vaccine (n=8) or two doses of the Moderna mRNA-1273 vaccine (n=2). The cultures were stimulated with overlapping spike peptide pools from SARS-CoV-2 and from the common cold coronaviruses HCoV-NL63, HCoV-OC43 and HCoV-229E. Post-COVID blood samples were collected from convalescent patients a median of approximately 100 days after diagnosis, with a range of roughly 30 to 170 days. As controls, cultures received a CEFX viral epitope pool (the positive control), an HIV-1 Nef peptide pool (the negative control), or no peptide at all. In roughly nine COVID-19 convalescent patients and a handful of infection-naive healthy vaccine recipients, the spike-specific CD4+ TCR repertoire before mRNA vaccination was compared with the repertoire after mRNA vaccination. The research as a whole found: In convalescent patients, a median about 86% of post-vaccine SARS-CoV-2-reactive clones were detected only after vaccination, and vaccine-specific priming was suggested by this finding. The median number of SARS-CoV-2-reactive clonotypes rose from about 19 after infection to around 40 after vaccination, but the change was not significant. Of the vaccine-specific clones in convalescent patients, 304 of 307, or nearly all, reacted only to SARS-CoV-2 spike and did not cross-react with common cold coronaviruses. Only a relatively small number of convalescent patients were included in the study, and early timepoints following natural infection were not analyzed.

As for this clonotype: The antigen it recognizes is unknown. No clone much larger than this one lies a single base away; base qualities are absent.

The V end gives up 10 bases and the J end 3 bases, leaving 11 bases in the junction not matched to a gene. Including cysteine and phenylalanine, the CDR3 has 15 amino acids. Solely the CDR3 DNA is kept, with 45 bases framed from the first base. The germline V gene yields MNHNS for CDR1 and SASEGT for CDR2. The method was PCR. At the Johns Hopkins FTIC core, DNA from the cultured CD4+ T cells underwent TCR sequencing with the Oncomine TCR Beta short-read assay. The QIAamp micro DNA kit was used to extract genomic DNA from the cultured CD4+ T cells. Oncomine TCR Beta libraries from cultured CD4+ T cells were pooled using unique dual indexes and sequenced on an Illumina iSeq 100. Per the original workflow: Non-productive sequences were removed, and CDR3s that did not start with C, did not end with F or W, or were shorter than 7 amino acids were discarded. The MANAFEST web application identified antigen-specific clonotypes by comparing peptide-stimulated wells against reference wells and other culture wells. To be called positive, a clone needed an FDR below 0.05, an odds ratio above 5, and a productive frequency above 0.1% in at least two of three replicate wells. Cross-reactive clonotypes were defined as significantly expanded in both SARS-CoV-2 spike wells and at least one common cold coronavirus spike condition. CDR3 homology was assessed with Levenshtein distances (stringdist) and unrooted phylogenetic trees (ape) in R version 3.6.1. TCRdb took the public reads, trimmed them with fastp at Q25, ran MiXCR for clone calling and kept in-frame beta chains. CDR3 protein sequences are deduplicated, and each keeps its most common genes and DNA. Here the V and J calls rest on TCRdb's processing, not on the authors' analysis. In all, the sample holds around 18,000 distinct CDR3 sequences, and under 60% of those were seen once. The ten largest clones add up to 8% to 10% of the sample.

What this sample's treatment or condition label stands for: roughly 11-day PBMC culture with coronavirus spike peptide pools or control peptides (ViraFEST assay). To expand antigen-specific T cells with peptide pools and then pick out the expanded clonotypes through TCR sequencing, the study relied on the ViraFEST assay. Positive SARS-CoV-2 PCR tests in the convalescent patients dated from March to December 2020, before Alpha, Beta and Delta variants emerged in the United States. Each well held 1.5 million to 2.5 million PBMCs cultured with around 10 ug/ml peptide pools in IMDM containing around 5% human AB serum and roughly 9.3 IU/ml IL-2. On days 3 and 7, half of the culture medium was replaced with fresh IL-2-containing medium. After roughly nine days of culture, CD4+ T cells were isolated by negative selection using the EasySep CD4+ T cell isolation kit. Ficoll-Paque Plus gradient centrifugation was used to isolate PBMCs from whole blood, and the isolated PBMCs were then either used fresh or cryopreserved at -140C. In general, triplicate wells were set up for every culture condition.

The V and J genes are TRBV6-1 and TRBJ2-2; a stretch of 7 junction bases matches TRBD1. Sequenced material: CD4+ T cells from blood, cultured in vitro, taken after SARS-CoV-2 vaccination. The sequence came from a human donor who had recovered from COVID-19. In nucleotide form, the sequence is TGTGCCATCATACAGGGGCCTCCTGACACCGGGGAGCTGTTTTTT. Translated, it gives CAIIQGPPDTGELFF.